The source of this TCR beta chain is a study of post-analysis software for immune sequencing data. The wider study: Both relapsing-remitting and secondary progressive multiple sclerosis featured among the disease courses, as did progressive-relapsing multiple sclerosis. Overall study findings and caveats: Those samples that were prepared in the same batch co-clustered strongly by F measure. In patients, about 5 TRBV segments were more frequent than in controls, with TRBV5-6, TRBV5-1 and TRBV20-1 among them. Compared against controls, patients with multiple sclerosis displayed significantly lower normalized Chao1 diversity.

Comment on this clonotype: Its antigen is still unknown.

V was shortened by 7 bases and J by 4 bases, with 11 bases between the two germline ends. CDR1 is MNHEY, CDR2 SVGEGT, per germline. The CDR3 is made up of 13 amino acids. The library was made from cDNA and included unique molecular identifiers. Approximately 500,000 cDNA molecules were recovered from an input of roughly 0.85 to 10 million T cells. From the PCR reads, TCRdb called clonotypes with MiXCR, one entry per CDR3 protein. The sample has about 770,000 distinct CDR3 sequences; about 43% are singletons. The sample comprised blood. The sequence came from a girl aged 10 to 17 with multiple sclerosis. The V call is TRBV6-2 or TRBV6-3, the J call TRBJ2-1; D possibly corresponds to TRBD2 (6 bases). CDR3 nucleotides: TGTGCCAGCACCGACGGGAGTTACAATGAGCAGTTCTTC. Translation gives CASTDGSYNEQFF.